The 16 T cell receptor beta chains in this list originate from one sample, sequenced in a study of cytomegalovirus exposure and HLA in healthy donors (dated by TCRdb to 2016 to 2017). The library was built by means of the immunoSEQ multiplex PCR assay. The multiplex PCR relied on a mix of 60 forward primers for TCR Vbeta segments and 13 reverse primers for TCR Jbeta segments. Imported from immuneACCESS, the table was reduced by TCRdb to in-frame sequences with V and J called. These copies leave out some clones; in studies compared against another copy, an unresolved V gene accounts for under half, and the cause of the remainder is not known. In all, the sample holds approximately 100,000 clones, and about 71% of those were seen once. Clones ranked in the top ten supply roughly 3% of the sample. Sequencing was carried out using PBMCs. These receptors were obtained from a woman aged 50 to 60 in good health and CMV-seronegative.

This clone was observed a handful of times. The chain links TRBV4-2 to TRBJ2-2; TRBD2 matches at 8 bases. After removal of 1 base from V and 5 bases from J, the junction contained 9 bases not matched to a gene. CDR3 length: 17 amino acids. CDR1 LGHNA and CDR2 YNFKEQ come from the germline V gene. CDR3 loop: CASSQAPSGQGTGELFF. CDR3 coding DNA: TGTGCCAGCAGCCAAGCTCCTAGCGGGCAGGGGACCGGGGAGCTGTTTTTT.

The CDR3 is CASSPEDRGNNQPQHF. The CDR3 DNA follows: TGTGCCAGCTCACCCGAGGACAGGGGGAATAATCAGCCCCAGCATTTT. The rearrangement links TRBV18 to TRBJ1-5; 10 bases map to TRBD1. The V gene end was trimmed by 3 bases and the J gene end by 4 bases; junction bases not matched to a gene: 6. Germline V CDR1 and CDR2: KGHSH, LQKENI. This CDR3 comprises 16 residues.

This rearrangement joins TRBV29-1 to TRBJ2-7; D is possibly TRBD2 (5 bases). V was trimmed by 6 bases and J by 2 bases, leaving 14 bases between them. The CDR3 length is 13 residues. The V gene's germline CDR1 is SQVTM and CDR2 ANQGSEA. The CDR3 loop is CSVPGSRPYEQYF. The CDR3 DNA sequence: TGCAGCGTCCCGGGGTCCCGACCCTACGAGCAGTACTTC.

This chain uses TRBV28 with TRBJ1-2; D call uncertain. The CDR3 has 12 amino acids. V was pared by 6 bases and J by 4 bases, with 9 bases between. The germline gives CDR1 MDHEN, CDR2 SYDVKM. The CDR3 DNA is TGTGCCAGCAGCGGCCAGGTCTATGGCTACACCTTC. Its translation is CASSGQVYGYTF.

This clone was recorded a few times. The rearrangement links TRBV4-3 to TRBJ2-1; a weak D match, TRBD2 (5 bases). The V and J ends lost 8 bases and 7 bases respectively, with 21 bases between them. The CDR3 is 15 residues long. Germline loops: CDR1 LGHNA, CDR2 YSLEER. The CDR3 sequence is CASGFYLSGRNEQFF. The CDR3 region has the DNA TGCGCCAGCGGGTTTTATTTGTCGGGAAGGAATGAGCAGTTCTTC.

The chain couples TRBV5-1 to TRBJ2-2, with 10 positions matching TRBD2. Germline V gene sequence: CDR1 SGHRS, CDR2 YFSETQ. The CDR3 covers 16 residues. Trimming at V came to 4 bases and at J to 1 base, leaving 4 bases not matched to a gene. In DNA form, the CDR3 reads TGCGCCAGCAGCACCCGGACTAGCGGGAACACCGGGGAGCTGTTTTTT. Translation gives CASSTRTSGNTGELFF.

This clone was recorded a few times. This chain links TRBV5-5 with TRBJ2-7; 13 bases match TRBD2. CDR1 is SGHKS, CDR2 YYEKEE, per germline (reference sequence). The ends lost 2 bases at V and 3 bases at J; junction bases unmatched: 5. The CDR3 consists of 16 residues. CDR3 in DNA: TGTGCCAGCAGCTTTCGGACTAGCGGGAGACGCTACGAGCAGTACTTC. Translating it yields CASSFRTSGRRYEQYF.

The genes are TRBV6-5 and TRBJ2-5, with unresolved D. V shed 0 bases and J shed 2 bases, with 10 bases lying between them. This CDR3 is 15 amino acids long. Germline CDR1 reads MNHEY; CDR2 reads SVGAGI. This CDR3 is CASSYSKLRQETQYF. For the CDR3, the DNA is TGTGCCAGCAGTTACTCGAAGCTGCGGCAAGAGACCCAGTACTTC.

The chain is built from TRBV5-6 and TRBJ1-2; maybe TRBD1 (6 bases). Germline CDR1 reads SGHDT; CDR2 reads YYEEEE. This CDR3 is 15 amino acids long. Trimming shortened V by 0 bases and J by 7 bases, and 16 bases separated the two germline ends. The CDR3 reads CASSLAGDTVAGYTF. The DNA of the CDR3 is TGTGCCAGCAGCTTGGCCGGGGACACCGTGGCTGGCTACACCTTC. Full variable domain (missing parts from reference TRBV5-6 and TRBJ1-2): DAGVTQSPTHLIKTRGQQVTLRCSPKSGHDTVSWYQQALGQGPQFIFQYYEEEERQRGNFPDRFSGHQFPNYSSELNVNALLLGDSALYLCASSLAGDTVAGYTFGSGTRLTVV.

This clone has just a few counts. An end of the junction does not agree with germline; a read error may underlie this. The chain uses TRBV28 and TRBJ2-7, with D hard to call. The V gene's germline CDR1 is MDHEN and CDR2 SYDVKM. The CDR3 loop spans 13 amino acids. The CDR3 nucleotides read TGTGCCAGCAGTCCCCCCCCCTCCGACGAGCAGTACTTC. Translation gives CASSPPPSDEQYF.

This chain connects TRBV29-1 to TRBJ1-2, with D uncertain. This CDR3 has 11 residues. Trimming cost V 6 bases and J 5 bases, with 10 bases left between them. The germline gives CDR1 SQVTM, CDR2 ANQGSEA. The CDR3 is CSVQVVYGYTF. DNA of the CDR3: TGCAGCGTCCAAGTAGTGTATGGCTACACCTTC.

The chain is built from TRBV7-2 and TRBJ2-7; possibly TRBD2 for D (6 bases). The germline gives CDR1 SGHTA, CDR2 FQGNSA. V lost 2 bases to trimming and J lost 2 bases, with 16 bases between them. CDR3 length: 16 residues. CDR3: CASSLSGRLATYEQYF. CDR3 nucleotides: TGTGCCAGCAGCTTATCGGGGCGGCTAGCGACCTACGAGCAGTACTTC. Full variable domain (missing parts from reference TRBV7-2 and TRBJ2-7): GAGVSQSPSNKVTEKGKDVELRCDPISGHTALYWYRQSLGQGLEFLIYFQGNSAPDKSGLPSDRFSAERTGGSVSTLTIQRTQQEDSAVYLCASSLSGRLATYEQYFGPGTRLTVT.

This clone was observed a few times. The J gene is TRBJ2-1, the V gene TRBV7-9, with 7 bases aligning to TRBD2. V gave up 5 bases and J gave up 0 bases; unmatched junction bases: 4. CDR3 size: 15 residues. CDR1 SEHNR and CDR2 FQNEAQ come from the germline V gene (reference sequence). The CDR3 bases are TGTGCCAGCAGCGCTGGCGGGAGCTCCTACAATGAGCAGTTCTTC. It encodes CASSAGGSSYNEQFF.

This clone was recorded once. The J gene is TRBJ2-1, the V gene TRBV5-4, with TRBD2 matching over 9 bases. The length of the CDR3 is 16 residues. CDR1 is SGHNT, CDR2 YYREEE, per germline (reference sequence). The junction had 10 bases not matched to a gene; V was cut back by 4 bases and J by 5 bases. Here the CDR3 DNA reads TGTGCCAGCAGCCGAGGTGCTAGCGGGGTGGACAATGAGCAGTTCTTC. Translating it yields CASSRGASGVDNEQFF. The variable domain in full, completed from reference TRBV5-4 and TRBJ2-1, reads ETGVTQSPTHLIKTRGQQVTLRCSSQSGHNTVSWYQQALGQGPQFIFQYYREEENGRGNFPPRFSGLQFPNYSSELNVNALELDDSALYLCASSRGASGVDNEQFFGPGTRLTVL.

The chain employs TRBV7-8 and TRBJ1-4, with TRBD1 matching 8 bases. V was clipped by 0 bases and J by 6 bases; unmatched bases: 0. The CDR3 contains 14 residues. The germline gives CDR1 SGHVS, CDR2 FQNEAQ. CDR3 region: CASSLAQGDEKLFF. CDR3 in DNA: TGTGCCAGCAGCTTAGCACAGGGGGATGAAAAACTGTTTTTT.

The count of this clone is one. In nucleotides, the CDR3 is TGTGCCAGCAGTTACTCGATCAGGGGAGTAGTCAATGAGCAGTTCTTC. Amino acids: CASSYSIRGVVNEQFF. The chain recombines TRBV6-6 with TRBJ2-1, with D perhaps TRBD1 (6 bases). Trimming took off 0 bases at V and 6 bases at J, with 15 bases between the two ends. The CDR3 runs 16 residues. Germline lookup yields CDR1 MNHNY and CDR2 SVGAGI (reference sequence).